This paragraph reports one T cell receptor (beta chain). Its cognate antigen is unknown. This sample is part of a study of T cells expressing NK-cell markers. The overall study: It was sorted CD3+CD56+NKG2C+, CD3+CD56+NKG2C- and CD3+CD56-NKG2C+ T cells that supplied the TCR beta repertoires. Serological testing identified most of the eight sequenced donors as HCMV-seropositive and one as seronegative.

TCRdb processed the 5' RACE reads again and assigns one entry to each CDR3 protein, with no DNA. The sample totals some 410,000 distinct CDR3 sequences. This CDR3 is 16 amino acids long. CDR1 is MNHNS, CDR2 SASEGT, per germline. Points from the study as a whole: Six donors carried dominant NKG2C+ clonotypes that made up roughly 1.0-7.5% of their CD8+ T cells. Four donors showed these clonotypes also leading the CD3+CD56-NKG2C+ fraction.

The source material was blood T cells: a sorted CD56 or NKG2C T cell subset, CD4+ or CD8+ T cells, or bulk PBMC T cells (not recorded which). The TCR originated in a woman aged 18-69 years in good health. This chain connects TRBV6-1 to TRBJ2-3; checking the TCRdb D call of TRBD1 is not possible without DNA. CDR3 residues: CASSGWDPMSTDTQYF.